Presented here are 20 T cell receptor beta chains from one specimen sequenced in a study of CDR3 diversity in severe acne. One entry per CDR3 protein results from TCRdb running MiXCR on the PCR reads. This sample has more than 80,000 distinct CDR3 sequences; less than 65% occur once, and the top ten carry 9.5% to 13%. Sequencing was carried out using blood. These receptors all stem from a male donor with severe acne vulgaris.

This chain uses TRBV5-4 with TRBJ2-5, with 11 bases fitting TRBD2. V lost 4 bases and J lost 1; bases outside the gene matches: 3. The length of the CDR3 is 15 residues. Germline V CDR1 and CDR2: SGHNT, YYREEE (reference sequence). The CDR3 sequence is CASSLTSGTQETQYF. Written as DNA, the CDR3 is TGTGCCAGCAGCCTGACTAGCGGGACCCAAGAGACCCAGTACTTC.

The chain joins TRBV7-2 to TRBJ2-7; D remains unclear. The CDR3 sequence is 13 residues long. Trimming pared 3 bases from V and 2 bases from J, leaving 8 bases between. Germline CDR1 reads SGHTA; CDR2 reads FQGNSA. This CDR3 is CASSFGRTYEQYF. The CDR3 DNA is TGTGCCAGCAGCTTCGGACGTACCTACGAGCAGTACTTC.

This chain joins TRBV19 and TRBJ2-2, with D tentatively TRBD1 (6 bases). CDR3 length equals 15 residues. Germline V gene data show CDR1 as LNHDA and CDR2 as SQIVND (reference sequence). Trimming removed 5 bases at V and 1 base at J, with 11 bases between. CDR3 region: CASSAGTLNTGELFF. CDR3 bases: TGTGCCAGTAGTGCCGGGACACTGAACACCGGGGAGCTGTTTTTT.

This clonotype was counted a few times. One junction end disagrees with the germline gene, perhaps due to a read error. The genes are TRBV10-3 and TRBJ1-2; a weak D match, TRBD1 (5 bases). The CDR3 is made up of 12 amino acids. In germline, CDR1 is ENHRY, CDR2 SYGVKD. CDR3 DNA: TGTGCCATCAGTGAGGGGGCCCTGCTTTACGCCTTC. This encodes CAISEGALLYAF.

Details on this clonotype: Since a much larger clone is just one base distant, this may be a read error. CDR3 protein: CACSEQGNYGYTF. The CDR3 DNA is TGTGCCTGCAGTGAACAGGGCAACTATGGCTACACCTTC. The chain joins TRBV25-1 to TRBJ1-2, with D perhaps matching TRBD1 (6 bases). There are 13 residues in the CDR3. From germline, CDR1 is MGHDK and CDR2 SYGVNS.

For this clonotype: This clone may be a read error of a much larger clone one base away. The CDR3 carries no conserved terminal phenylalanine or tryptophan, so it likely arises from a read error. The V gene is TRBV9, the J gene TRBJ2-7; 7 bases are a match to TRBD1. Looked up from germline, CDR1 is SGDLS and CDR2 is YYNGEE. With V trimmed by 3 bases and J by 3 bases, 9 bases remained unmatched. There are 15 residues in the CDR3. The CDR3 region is CASSEGEGTVYEQYL. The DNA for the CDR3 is TGTGCCAGCAGCGAGGGAGAAGGGACAGTCTACGAGCAGTACCTC.

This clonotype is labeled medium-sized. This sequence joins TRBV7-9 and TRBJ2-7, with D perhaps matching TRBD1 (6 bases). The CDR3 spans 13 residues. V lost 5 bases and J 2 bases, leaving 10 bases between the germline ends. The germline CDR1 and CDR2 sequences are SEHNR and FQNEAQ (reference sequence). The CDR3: CASSPRGPYEQYF. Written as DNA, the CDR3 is TGTGCCAGCAGCCCCAGGGGCCCCTACGAGCAGTACTTC.

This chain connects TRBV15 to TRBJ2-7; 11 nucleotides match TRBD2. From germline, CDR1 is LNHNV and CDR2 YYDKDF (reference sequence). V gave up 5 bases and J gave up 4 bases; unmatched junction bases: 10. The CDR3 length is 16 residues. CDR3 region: CATSGPTSGKAYEQYF. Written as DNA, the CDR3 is TGTGCCACCAGCGGACCGACTAGCGGGAAGGCGTACGAGCAGTACTTC.

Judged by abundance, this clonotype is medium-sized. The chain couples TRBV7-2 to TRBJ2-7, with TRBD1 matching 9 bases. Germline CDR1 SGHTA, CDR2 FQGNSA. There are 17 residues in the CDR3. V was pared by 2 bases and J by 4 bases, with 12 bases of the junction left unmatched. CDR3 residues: CASSLPRTGAAPYEQYF. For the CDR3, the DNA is TGTGCCAGCAGCTTACCCCGGACAGGGGCCGCGCCTTACGAGCAGTACTTC.

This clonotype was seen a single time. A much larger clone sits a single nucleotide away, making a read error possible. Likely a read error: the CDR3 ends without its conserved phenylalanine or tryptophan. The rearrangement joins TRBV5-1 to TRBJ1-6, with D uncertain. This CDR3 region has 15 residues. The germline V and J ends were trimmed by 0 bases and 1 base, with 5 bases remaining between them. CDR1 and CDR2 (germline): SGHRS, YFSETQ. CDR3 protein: CASSLEGSYNSPLHL. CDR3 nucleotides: TGCGCCAGCAGCTTGGAGGGATCCTATAATTCACCCCTCCACCTT.

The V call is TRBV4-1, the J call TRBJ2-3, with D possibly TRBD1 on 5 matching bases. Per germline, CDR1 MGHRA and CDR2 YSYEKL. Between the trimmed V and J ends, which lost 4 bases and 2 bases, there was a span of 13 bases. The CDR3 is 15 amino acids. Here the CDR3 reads CASSRGQASTDTQYF. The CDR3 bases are TGCGCCAGCAGCCGAGGACAAGCATCCACAGATACGCAGTATTTT.

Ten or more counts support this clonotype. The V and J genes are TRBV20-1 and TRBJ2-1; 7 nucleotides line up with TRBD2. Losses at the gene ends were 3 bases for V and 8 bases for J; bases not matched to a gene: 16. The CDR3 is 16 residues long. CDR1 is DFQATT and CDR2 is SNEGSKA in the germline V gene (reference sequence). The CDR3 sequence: CSARDDYWRESDEQFF. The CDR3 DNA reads TGCAGTGCTAGGGATGATTATTGGCGGGAGTCTGATGAGCAGTTCTTC.

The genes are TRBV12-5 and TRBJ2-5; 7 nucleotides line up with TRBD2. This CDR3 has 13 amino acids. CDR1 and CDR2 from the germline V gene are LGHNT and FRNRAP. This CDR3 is CATRTREGETQYF. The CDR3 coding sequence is TGTGCCACCAGGACTAGGGAGGGAGAGACCCAGTACTTC.

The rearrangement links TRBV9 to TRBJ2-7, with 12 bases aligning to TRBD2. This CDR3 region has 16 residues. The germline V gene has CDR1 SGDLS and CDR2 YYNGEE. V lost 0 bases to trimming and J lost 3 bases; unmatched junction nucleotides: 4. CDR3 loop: CASSVGLAGGNYEQYF. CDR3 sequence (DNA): TGTGCCAGCAGCGTAGGCCTAGCGGGAGGGAACTACGAGCAGTACTTC.

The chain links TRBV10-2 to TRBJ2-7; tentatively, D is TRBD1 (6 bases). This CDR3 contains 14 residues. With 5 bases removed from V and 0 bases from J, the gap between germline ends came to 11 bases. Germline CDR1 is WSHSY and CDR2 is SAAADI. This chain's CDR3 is CASSWTESSYEQYF. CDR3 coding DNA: TGCGCCAGCAGTTGGACAGAAAGCTCCTACGAGCAGTACTTC.

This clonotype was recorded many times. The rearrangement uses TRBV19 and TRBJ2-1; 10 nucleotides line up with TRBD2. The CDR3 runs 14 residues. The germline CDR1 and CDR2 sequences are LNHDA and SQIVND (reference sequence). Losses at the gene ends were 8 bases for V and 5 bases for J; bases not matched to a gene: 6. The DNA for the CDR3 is TGTGCCAGTCGAGTAACTAGCGGGAACAATGAGCAGTTCTTC. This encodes CASRVTSGNNEQFF.

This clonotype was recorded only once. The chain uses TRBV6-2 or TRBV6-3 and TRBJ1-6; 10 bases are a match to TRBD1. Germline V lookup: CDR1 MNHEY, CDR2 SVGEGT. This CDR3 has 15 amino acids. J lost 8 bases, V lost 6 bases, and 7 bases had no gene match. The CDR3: CASSSDRGRDSPLHF. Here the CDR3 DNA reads TGTGCCAGCAGCTCAGACAGGGGGCGGGATTCACCCCTCCACTTT.

Here the CDR3 reads CASSLFRDGTNYGYTF. The CDR3 region has the DNA TGTGCCAGCAGCTTATTCCGGGACGGAACTAACTATGGCTACACCTTC. This chain links TRBV7-6 with TRBJ1-2; possibly TRBD1 for D (5 bases). This CDR3 region has 16 residues. V gave up 2 bases and J gave up 0 bases, with 13 bases separating them. CDR1 and CDR2 (germline): SGHVS, FNYEAQ.

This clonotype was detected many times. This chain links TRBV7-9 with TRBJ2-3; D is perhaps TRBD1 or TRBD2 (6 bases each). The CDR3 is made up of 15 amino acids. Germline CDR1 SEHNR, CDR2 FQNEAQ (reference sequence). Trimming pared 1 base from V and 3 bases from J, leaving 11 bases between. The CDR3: CASSLVGGGTDTQYF. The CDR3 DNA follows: TGTGCCAGCAGCTTAGTGGGGGGCGGGACAGATACGCAGTATTTT.

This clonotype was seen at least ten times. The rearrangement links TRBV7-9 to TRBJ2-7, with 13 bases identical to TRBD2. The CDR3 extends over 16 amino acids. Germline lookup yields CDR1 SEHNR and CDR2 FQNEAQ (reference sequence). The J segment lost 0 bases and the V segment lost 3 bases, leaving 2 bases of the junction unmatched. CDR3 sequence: CASSFRTSGSSYEQYF. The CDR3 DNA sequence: TGTGCCAGCAGCTTCCGGACTAGCGGGAGCTCCTACGAGCAGTACTTC.